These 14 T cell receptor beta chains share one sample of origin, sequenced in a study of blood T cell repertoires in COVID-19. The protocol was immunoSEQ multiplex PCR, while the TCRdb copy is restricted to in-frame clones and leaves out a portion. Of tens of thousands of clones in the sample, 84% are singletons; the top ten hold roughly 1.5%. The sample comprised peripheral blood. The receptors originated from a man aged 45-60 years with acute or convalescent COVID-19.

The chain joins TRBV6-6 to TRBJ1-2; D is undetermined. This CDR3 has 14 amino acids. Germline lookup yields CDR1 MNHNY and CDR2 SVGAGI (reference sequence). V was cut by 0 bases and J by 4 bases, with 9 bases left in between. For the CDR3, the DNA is TGTGCCAGCAGTTACTCGATCTGGCTCTATGGCTACACCTTC. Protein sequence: CASSYSIWLYGYTF.

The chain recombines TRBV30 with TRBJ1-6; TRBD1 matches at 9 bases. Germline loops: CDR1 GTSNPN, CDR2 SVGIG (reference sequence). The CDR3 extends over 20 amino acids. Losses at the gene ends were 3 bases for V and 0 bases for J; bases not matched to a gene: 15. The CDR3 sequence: CAWRPTAGQGFSSYNSPLHF. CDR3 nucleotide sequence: TGTGCCTGGAGACCCACCGCGGGACAGGGATTCAGCTCCTATAATTCACCCCTCCACTTT.

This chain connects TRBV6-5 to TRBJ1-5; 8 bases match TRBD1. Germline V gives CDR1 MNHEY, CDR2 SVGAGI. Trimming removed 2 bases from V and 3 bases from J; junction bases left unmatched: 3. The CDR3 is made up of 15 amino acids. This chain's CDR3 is CASSYGRGLNQPQHF. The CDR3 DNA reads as TGTGCCAGCAGTTACGGCAGGGGGCTCAATCAGCCCCAGCATTTT.

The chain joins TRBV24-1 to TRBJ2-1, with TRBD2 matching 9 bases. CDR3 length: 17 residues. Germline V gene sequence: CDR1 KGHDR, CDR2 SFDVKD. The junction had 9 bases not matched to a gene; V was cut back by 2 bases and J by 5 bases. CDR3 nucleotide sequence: TGTGCCACCAGTGATTACCAGAGCGGGGGGTTGAACAATGAGCAGTTCTTC. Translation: CATSDYQSGGLNNEQFF.

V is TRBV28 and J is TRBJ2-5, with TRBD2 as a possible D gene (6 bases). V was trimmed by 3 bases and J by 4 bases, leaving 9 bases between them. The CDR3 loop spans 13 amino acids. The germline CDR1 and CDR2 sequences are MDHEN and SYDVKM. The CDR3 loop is CASSFGGGETQYF. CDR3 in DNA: TGTGCCAGCAGTTTCGGGGGAGGAGAGACCCAGTACTTC.

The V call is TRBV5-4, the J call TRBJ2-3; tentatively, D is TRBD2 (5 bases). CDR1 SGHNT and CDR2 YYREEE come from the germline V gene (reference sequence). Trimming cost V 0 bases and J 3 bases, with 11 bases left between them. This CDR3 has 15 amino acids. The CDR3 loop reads CASSLGWTGTDTQYF. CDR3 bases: TGTGCCAGCAGCTTGGGCTGGACGGGAACAGATACGCAGTATTTT.

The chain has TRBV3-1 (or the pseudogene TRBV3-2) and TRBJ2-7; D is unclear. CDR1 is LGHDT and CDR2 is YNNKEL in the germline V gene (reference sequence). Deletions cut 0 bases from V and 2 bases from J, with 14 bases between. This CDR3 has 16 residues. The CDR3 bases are TGTGCCAGCAGCCAAGATGAGTTCCGCCAACCCTACGAGCAGTACTTC. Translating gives CASSQDEFRQPYEQYF.

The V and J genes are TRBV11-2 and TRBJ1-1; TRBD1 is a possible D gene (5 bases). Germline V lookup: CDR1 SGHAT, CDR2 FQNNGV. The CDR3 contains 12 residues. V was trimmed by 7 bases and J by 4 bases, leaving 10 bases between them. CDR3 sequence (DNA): TGTGCCAGCATCTCCGGGGGCACTGAAGCTTTCTTT. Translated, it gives CASISGGTEAFF.

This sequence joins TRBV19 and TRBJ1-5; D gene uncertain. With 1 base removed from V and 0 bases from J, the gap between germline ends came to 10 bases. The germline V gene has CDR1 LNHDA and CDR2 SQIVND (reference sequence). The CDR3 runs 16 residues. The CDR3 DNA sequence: TGTGCCAGTAGTATAGGCAACAGACGTAGCAATCAGCCCCAGCATTTT. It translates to CASSIGNRRSNQPQHF.

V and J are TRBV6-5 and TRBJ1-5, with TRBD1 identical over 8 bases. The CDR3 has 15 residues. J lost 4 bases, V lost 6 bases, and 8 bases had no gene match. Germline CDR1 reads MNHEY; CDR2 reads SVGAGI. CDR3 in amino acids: CASRRQGRANQPQHF. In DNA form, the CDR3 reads TGTGCCAGCAGGAGACAGGGGCGGGCGAATCAGCCCCAGCATTTT.

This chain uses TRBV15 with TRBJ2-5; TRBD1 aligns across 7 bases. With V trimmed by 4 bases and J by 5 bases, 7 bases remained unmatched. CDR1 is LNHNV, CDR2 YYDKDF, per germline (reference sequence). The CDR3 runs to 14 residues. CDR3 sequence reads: CATSKEGAAETQYF. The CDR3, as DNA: TGTGCCACCAGCAAAGAGGGGGCGGCGGAGACCCAGTACTTC.

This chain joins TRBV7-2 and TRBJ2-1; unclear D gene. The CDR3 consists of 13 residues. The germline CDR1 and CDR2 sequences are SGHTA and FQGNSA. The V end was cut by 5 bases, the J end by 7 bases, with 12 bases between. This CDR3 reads CASSREAVNEQFF. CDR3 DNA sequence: TGTGCCAGCAGCCGAGAGGCGGTAAATGAGCAGTTCTTC.

DNA of the CDR3: TGTGCCACCAGTGATCCGGCTGGACAGGGGGGCTCCTACAATGAGCAGTTCTTC. Protein product: CATSDPAGQGGSYNEQFF. The chain links TRBV24-1 to TRBJ2-1; TRBD1 matches 10 bases. The germline V gene has CDR1 KGHDR and CDR2 SFDVKD. This CDR3 contains 18 residues. The ends lost 3 bases at V and 0 bases at J; junction bases unmatched: 7.

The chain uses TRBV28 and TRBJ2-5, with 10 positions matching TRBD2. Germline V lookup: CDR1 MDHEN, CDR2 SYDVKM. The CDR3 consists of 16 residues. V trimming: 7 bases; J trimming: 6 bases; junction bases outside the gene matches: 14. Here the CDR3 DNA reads TGTGCCAGCACCCCTGGATCCAGCGGGAGGGGCAAGACCCAGTACTTC. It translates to CASTPGSSGRGKTQYF.